This T cell receptor (beta chain) appears in the sequencing data of a study of blood T cell repertoires in COVID-19. Background on the study: From T cells, B-cell-depleted T cells, or PBMCs came the material, which was cDNA or gDNA.

Trimming removed 1 base from V and 12 bases from J, with 10 bases in between. The germline CDR1 and CDR2 sequences are MDHEN and SYDVKM. The CDR3 sequence is 12 residues long. This clone was observed once. Original data processing: Amplification from reference gene primers served as the basis for estimated nucleated cell counts. Data came from immunoSEQ multiplex PCR; TCRdb stores just in-frame clones and leaves some out. Clonal size and the V and J genes are those of that table, whereas D and trimming came from the DNA. The data contain about 170,000 clones, less than 90% of them singletons. The gene calls are TRBV28 and TRBJ1-5; no clear D gene. The specimen was peripheral blood. The receptor comes from a man in his 60s with acute or convalescent COVID-19. DNA for the CDR3: TGTGCCAGCAGTTTATCTGGGGAGGTCCAGCATTTT. Its protein is CASSLSGEVQHF.